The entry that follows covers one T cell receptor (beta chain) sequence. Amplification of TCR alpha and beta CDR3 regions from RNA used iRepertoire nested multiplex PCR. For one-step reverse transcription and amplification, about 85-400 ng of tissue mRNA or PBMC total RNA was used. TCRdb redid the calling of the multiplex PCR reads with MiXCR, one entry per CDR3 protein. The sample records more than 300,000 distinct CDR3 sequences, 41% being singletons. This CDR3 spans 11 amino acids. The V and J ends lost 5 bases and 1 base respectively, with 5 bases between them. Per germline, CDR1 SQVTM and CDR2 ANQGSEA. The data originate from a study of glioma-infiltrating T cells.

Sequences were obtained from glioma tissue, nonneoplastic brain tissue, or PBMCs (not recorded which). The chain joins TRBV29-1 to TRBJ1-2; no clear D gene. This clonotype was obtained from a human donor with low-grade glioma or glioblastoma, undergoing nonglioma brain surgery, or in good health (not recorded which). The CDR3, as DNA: TGCAGCGTTTCGAATAACTATGGCTACACCTTC. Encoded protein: CSVSNNYGYTF. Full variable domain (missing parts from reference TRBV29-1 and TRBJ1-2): SAVISQKPSRDICQRGTSLTIQCQVDSQVTMMFWYRQQPGQSLTLIATANQGSEATYESGFVIDKFPISRPNLTFSTLTVSNMSPEDSSIYLCSVSNNYGYTFGSGTRLTVV.